These 13 T cell receptor beta chains were sequenced from one sample in a study of blood T cell repertoires in COVID-19. Generated by immunoSEQ multiplex PCR, the TCRdb table keeps only in-frame clones and is missing some. The sample holds a few hundred thousand clones, around 84% seen once. The sample consisted of PBMCs or T cells enriched from blood (not recorded which). The receptors were sampled from a woman in her forties or fifties who had been exposed to COVID-19.

CDR3 protein: CASSAGTGDGYTF. DNA of the CDR3: TGTGCCAGTTCGGCCGGGACAGGGGATGGCTACACCTTC. This chain joins TRBV27 and TRBJ1-2; 10 bases are shared with TRBD1. Germline CDR1 and CDR2: MNHEY and SMNVEV (reference sequence). Trimming cost V 9 bases and J 6 bases; bases outside gene matches: 7. The CDR3 totals 13 residues.

V gene TRBV28 combines with J gene TRBJ1-2; TRBD1 agrees at 9 bases. J was trimmed by 1 base and V by 5 bases; bases with no gene match: 5. The CDR3 consists of 15 residues. CDR1 and CDR2 from the germline V gene are MDHEN and SYDVKM. CDR3 region: CASSIPGQGNYGYTF. In nucleotides, the CDR3 is TGTGCCAGCAGTATACCGGGACAGGGTAACTATGGCTACACCTTC.

This chain joins TRBV25-1 and TRBJ2-2; maybe TRBD2 (6 bases). With 1 base removed from V and 6 bases from J, the gap between germline ends came to 18 bases. CDR1 and CDR2 from the germline V gene are MGHDK and SYGVNS. The CDR3 sequence is 17 residues long. The CDR3 spells CASSEFKPSVDSGELFF. CDR3 DNA: TGTGCCAGCAGTGAATTTAAGCCTAGCGTAGACTCCGGGGAGCTGTTTTTT.

The chain recombines TRBV7-9 with TRBJ2-5; no clear D. Germline CDR1 is SEHNR and CDR2 is FQNEAQ (reference sequence). Trimming stripped 5 bases from V and 5 bases from J, with 15 bases between. The CDR3 has 14 residues. CDR3 nucleotide sequence: TGTGCCAGCAGCCCACCTAGGAGCTGGGAGACCCAGTACTTC. Translation gives CASSPPRSWETQYF.

The V call is TRBV19, the J call TRBJ1-6, with D uncertain. In germline, CDR1 is LNHDA, CDR2 SQIVND (reference sequence). The CDR3 covers 15 residues. V dropped 5 bases and J dropped 8 bases, with 16 bases sitting between them. As DNA, the CDR3 is TGTGCCAGTAGTTCGGGAGAGACCTTTCATTCACCCCTCCACTTT. Protein sequence: CASSSGETFHSPLHF.

The chain is built from TRBV3-1 (or the pseudogene TRBV3-2) and TRBJ1-4, with D maybe TRBD1 (6 bases). The length of the CDR3 is 19 residues. V lost 1 base to trimming and J lost 0 bases, with 18 bases between them. Germline CDR1 LGHDT, CDR2 YNNKEL (reference sequence). CDR3 coding DNA: TGTGCCAGCAGCCAAGGGGCCATCCGGGACACATCAACTAATGAAAAACTGTTTTTT. It encodes CASSQGAIRDTSTNEKLFF.

The gene calls are TRBV27 and TRBJ1-2; 9 nucleotides line up with TRBD1. CDR3 length equals 14 residues. The junction had 8 bases not matched to a gene; V was cut back by 5 bases and J by 7 bases. Looked up from germline, CDR1 is MNHEY and CDR2 is SMNVEV (reference sequence). In nucleotides, the CDR3 is TGTGCCAGCAGTCGTGGACAGGGGAATTTTGGCTACACCTTC. As protein: CASSRGQGNFGYTF.

The chain joins TRBV10-3 to TRBJ1-2, with D uncertain. Looked up from germline, CDR1 is ENHRY and CDR2 is SYGVKD. CDR3 length equals 15 residues. V dropped 7 bases and J dropped 2 bases, with 17 bases sitting between them. In nucleotides, the CDR3 is TGTGCCATCACCCCAAGCGGCAGCTCCAACTATGGCTACACCTTC. Amino acids: CAITPSGSSNYGYTF.

Here the CDR3 DNA reads TGTGCCAGCAGCTTGGAAGGTCCGGGATCGGGTGAGCAGTTCTTC. The encoded protein is CASSLEGPGSGEQFF. This chain joins TRBV5-6 and TRBJ2-1; weak D call: TRBD2 (5 bases). Looked up from germline, CDR1 is SGHDT and CDR2 is YYEEEE. V lost 0 bases and J lost 9, with 16 bases in between. This CDR3 is built from 15 residues.

A single count supports this clone. The genes are TRBV19 and TRBJ1-2; 9 bases align to TRBD1. Looked up from germline, CDR1 is LNHDA and CDR2 is SQIVND (reference sequence). The CDR3 spans 14 residues. The V segment lost 1 base and the J segment 8 bases; nucleotides outside the gene matches: 5. The CDR3 protein is CASSIVGQGKGYTF. In DNA, the CDR3 is TGTGCCAGTAGTATAGTGGGACAGGGCAAAGGCTACACCTTC.

The rearrangement joins TRBV2 to TRBJ2-2; D possibly corresponds to TRBD2 (5 bases). The CDR3 spans 15 residues. CDR1 is SNHLY, CDR2 FYNNEI, per germline. V was clipped by 0 bases and J by 5 bases, with 10 bases between them. The CDR3 DNA reads TGTGCCAGCAGTGAAGCCCCAGGACTGACCGGGGAGCTGTTTTTT. Amino acids: CASSEAPGLTGELFF.

J is TRBJ2-2 and V is TRBV10-3, with a weak D call TRBD2 (6 bases). V lost 0 bases and J 5 bases, leaving 16 bases between the germline ends. The CDR3 spans 17 residues. CDR1 ENHRY and CDR2 SYGVKD come from the germline V gene. CDR3 sequence (DNA): TGTGCCATCAGTGAGTCGAATCTAGCGCAGTCGACCGGGGAGCTGTTTTTT. This gives the protein CAISESNLAQSTGELFF.

This clone was counted between two and nine times. The genes are TRBV30 and TRBJ1-6; 9 bases agree with TRBD1. The trim removed 4 bases at V and 9 bases at J, leaving 7 bases unmatched. CDR3 length: 14 amino acids. Germline assignment: CDR1 GTSNPN and CDR2 SVGIG (reference sequence). The CDR3 loop reads CAWNRDREGSPLHF. The CDR3 DNA reads TGTGCCTGGAACCGGGACAGGGAAGGTTCACCCCTCCACTTT.